A selection of T cell receptor beta chains follows, all from one sample in a study of T cells after yellow fever vaccination. TCRdb re-derived calls from the 5' RACE reads in MiXCR, one entry per CDR3 protein. The sample includes about 330,000 distinct CDR3 sequences, 7% to 10% of them seen just once. The material was PBMCs, obtained about 49 days after the first yellow fever vaccination. These receptor sequences come from a man aged 18 to 30 who received the YFV17D yellow fever vaccine. Each CDR3 is given with its conserved first and last residue. The D gene is left open where the match is weak. Some rows mark clone size as missing; the rest say once, few, many or name a class of expanded clone.

J gene | V gene | D gene | clone size | CDR3 protein | CDR3 DNA
TRBJ1-1 | TRBV5-1 | TRBD1 | - | CASSYGGTGGTEAFF | TGCGCCAGCAGCTACGGAGGGACAGGAGGTACTGAAGCTTTCTTT
TRBJ1-1 | TRBV4-2 | TRBD1 | few | CASSQPPADRGIYTEAFF | TGTGCCAGCAGCCAACCCCCGGCGGACAGGGGGATTTACACTGAAGCTTTCTTT
TRBJ2-5 | TRBV11-2 | - | many | CASSLRWGETQYF | TGTGCCAGCAGCCTACGATGGGGAGAGACCCAGTACTTC
TRBJ1-3 | TRBV29-1 | - | few | CSASEGRTIYF | TGCAGCGCCTCGGAGGGTCGGACCATATATTTT
TRBJ2-3 | TRBV9 | TRBD2 | few | CASSSGGHSTDTQYF | TGTGCCAGCAGTAGCGGGGGACACTCCACAGATACGCAGTATTTT
TRBJ2-3 | TRBV11-2 | - | few | CASSSTSSTDTQYF | TGTGCCAGCAGCTCGACATCTAGCACAGATACGCAGTATTTT
TRBJ2-1 | TRBV28 | - | - | CASSLSPLPGNEQFF | TGTGCCAGCAGTTTATCCCCTCTTCCGGGCAATGAGCAGTTCTTC
TRBJ2-7 | TRBV12-3/TRBV12-4 | - | few | CASGGGYEQYF | TGTGCCAGCGGTGGGGGGTACGAGCAGTACTTC
TRBJ2-7 | TRBV9 | - | many | CASSVASYEQYF | TGTGCCAGCAGCGTAGCCTCCTACGAGCAGTACTTC
TRBJ2-2 | TRBV28 | TRBD1 | many | CASRPRTWDRGTGELFF | TGTGCCAGCAGACCGAGGACCTGGGACAGGGGCACCGGGGAGCTGTTTTTT
TRBJ2-3 | TRBV19 | - | few | CASSLQGWEDTQYF | TGTGCCAGTAGTCTACAGGGCTGGGAAGATACGCAGTATTTT
TRBJ2-7 | TRBV12-3/TRBV12-4 | - | - | CASSLMAGNSYEQYF | TGTGCCAGCAGTTTAATGGCGGGGAACTCCTACGAGCAGTACTTC
TRBJ2-5 | TRBV29-1 | - | once | CSVTGAEETQYF | TGCAGCGTCACCGGGGCGGAAGAGACCCAGTACTTC
TRBJ1-1 | TRBV5-6 | - | - | CASSKRTTREAFF | TGTGCCAGCAGCAAGAGGACTACCCGGGAAGCTTTCTTT
TRBJ1-5 | TRBV7-2 | - | few | CASSPGLGSSNQPQHF | TGTGCCAGCAGCCCGGGTCTTGGGTCTAGCAATCAGCCCCAGCATTTT
TRBJ1-2 | TRBV23-1 | - | few | CASSEAEQGLYGYTF | TGCGCCAGCAGTGAGGCGGAGCAGGGCCTTTATGGCTACACCTTC
TRBJ1-6 | TRBV18 | - | - | CASSPTGRESPLHF | TGTGCCAGCTCACCCACTGGGAGGGAGTCACCCCTCCACTTT
TRBJ2-3 | TRBV12-3/TRBV12-4 | - | - | CASSLPGPRTDTQYF | TGTGCCAGCAGTTTACCGGGACCCCGGACAGATACGCAGTATTTT
TRBJ2-5 | TRBV7-2 | - | - | CASSLVAGAGETQYF | TGTGCCAGCAGCTTAGTCGCTGGGGCCGGAGAGACCCAGTACTTC
TRBJ2-3 | TRBV19 | - | few | CASSRFRGSATDTQYF | TGTGCCAGTAGCCGGTTCCGGGGATCCGCCACAGATACGCAGTATTTT
TRBJ2-5 | TRBV12-3/TRBV12-4 | - | - | CASSLWWGVGQETQYF | TGTGCCAGCAGTTTATGGTGGGGGGTGGGCCAAGAGACCCAGTACTTC
TRBJ1-2 | TRBV18 | - | - | CASSPATVYGYTF | TGTGCCAGCTCACCCGCGACAGTTTATGGCTACACCTTC
TRBJ1-2 | TRBV12-3/TRBV12-4 | - | few | CASRREAGNYGYTF | TGTGCCAGCAGGCGTGAAGCAGGGAACTATGGCTACACCTTC
TRBJ1-2 | TRBV10-3 | TRBD1 | few | CAHGQGDYGYTF | TGTGCCCACGGACAGGGGGACTATGGCTACACCTTC
TRBJ2-2 | TRBV11-2 | TRBD1 | few | CASSVDFRDRPNTGELFF | TGTGCCAGCAGCGTCGATTTCCGGGACAGACCGAACACCGGGGAGCTGTTTTTT
TRBJ1-2 | TRBV3-1 | - | - | CASSQGLSRGGYTF | TGTGCCAGCAGCCAAGGTTTGTCACGGGGTGGCTACACCTTC
TRBJ1-2 | TRBV29-1 | - | few | CSTTSGGRYGYTF | TGCAGTACCACCTCTGGGGGGCGCTATGGCTACACCTTC
TRBJ2-5 | TRBV7-2 | TRBD2 | many | CASSLQRGRETQYF | TGTGCCAGCAGCTTACAGCGGGGGCGTGAGACCCAGTACTTC
TRBJ2-7 | TRBV7-2 | - | - | CASSLNTGHLYEQYF | TGTGCCAGCAGTCTAAACACCGGACACCTCTACGAGCAGTACTTC
TRBJ2-3 | TRBV30 | TRBD2 | - | CAWSLAGGSADTQYF | TGTGCCTGGAGTCTAGCGGGGGGGTCGGCAGATACGCAGTATTTT
TRBJ2-1 | TRBV28 | TRBD2 | many | CASSSNLAGGNEQFF | TGTGCCAGCAGTTCTAACCTAGCGGGGGGTAATGAGCAGTTCTTC
TRBJ1-2 | TRBV6-2/TRBV6-3 | - | few | CASNDPPNYGYTF | TGTGCCAGCAATGATCCTCCTAACTATGGCTACACCTTC
TRBJ1-2 | TRBV24-1 | - | - | CATSEGTVNYGYTF | TGTGCCACCAGTGAGGGGACGGTAAACTATGGCTACACCTTC
TRBJ2-3 | TRBV5-1 | - | - | CASSLVQDTDTQYF | TGCGCCAGCAGCTTGGTTCAGGACACAGATACGCAGTATTTT
TRBJ1-2 | TRBV20-1 | - | few | CSAPVDPGEGYTF | TGCAGTGCCCCTGTAGATCCGGGGGAAGGCTACACCTTC
TRBJ2-2 | TRBV15 | - | few | CATSRGPKYTGELFF | TGTGCCACCAGCAGAGGACCAAAATACACCGGGGAGCTGTTTTTT
TRBJ2-2 | TRBV4-3 | - | few | CASSQDYTNTGELFF | TGCGCCAGCAGCCAAGATTACACGAACACCGGGGAGCTGTTTTTT
TRBJ2-1 | TRBV4-3 | TRBD2 | - | CASSQTLGLAGGLGNEQFF | TGCGCCAGCAGCCAAACCCTAGGACTAGCGGGGGGGCTTGGGAATGAGCAGTTCTTC
TRBJ1-1 | TRBV11-1 | - | few | CASSRAGSRSEAFF | TGTGCCAGCAGCAGGGCGGGATCACGGTCTGAAGCTTTCTTT
TRBJ1-1 | TRBV5-1 | - | few | CASSLYQHSTEAFF | TGCGCCAGCAGCTTGTATCAGCACAGCACTGAAGCTTTCTTT
TRBJ1-1 | TRBV10-3 | - | few | CAIRRTPNTEAFF | TGTGCCATCAGGCGGACACCGAACACTGAAGCTTTCTTT
TRBJ2-5 | TRBV18 | - | few | CASSRQDGQETQYF | TGTGCCAGCTCACGACAGGACGGCCAAGAGACCCAGTACTTC
TRBJ2-5 | TRBV7-2 | TRBD2 | - | CASSLRLAGALQETQYF | TGTGCCAGCAGCTTACGTCTAGCGGGGGCCCTACAAGAGACCCAGTACTTC
TRBJ2-5 | TRBV20-1 | TRBD2 | - | CSAGSGAPQETQYF | TGCAGTGCGGGTAGCGGGGCCCCCCAAGAGACCCAGTACTTC
TRBJ2-2 | TRBV6-6 | TRBD1 | - | CATRQGMTGELFF | TGTGCCACAAGACAGGGGATGACCGGGGAGCTGTTTTTT
TRBJ2-4 | TRBV7-3 | TRBD1 | few | CASSPGTGSPVGKNIQYF | TGTGCCAGCAGCCCAGGGACAGGGAGTCCCGTAGGCAAAAACATTCAGTACTTC
TRBJ2-2 | TRBV9 | TRBD1 | few | CASSEPPGQGTGELFF | TGTGCCAGCAGCGAACCTCCGGGACAGGGGACCGGGGAGCTGTTTTTT
TRBJ2-5 | TRBV12-3/TRBV12-4 | TRBD1 | - | CASSGTGQETQYF | TGTGCCAGCAGTGGGACAGGGCAAGAGACCCAGTACTTC
TRBJ2-5 | TRBV4-2 | - | - | CASGGGVGFQETQYF | TGTGCCAGCGGAGGTGGGGTAGGATTCCAAGAGACCCAGTACTTC
TRBJ2-3 | TRBV11-2 | - | few | CASSLDWVAGLADTQYF | TGTGCCAGCAGCTTAGATTGGGTGGCGGGGTTGGCGGATACGCAGTATTTT
TRBJ2-5 | TRBV4-3 | - | - | CASSPGDRIGETQYF | TGCGCCAGCAGCCCAGGGGACCGGATTGGGGAGACCCAGTACTTC
TRBJ2-5 | TRBV4-3 | TRBD1 | - | CASSQYDRGGETQYF | TGCGCCAGCAGCCAATATGACAGGGGCGGCGAGACCCAGTACTTC
TRBJ1-4 | TRBV27 | - | - | CASSFGNRINEKLFF | TGTGCCAGCAGTTTCGGGAACAGGATTAATGAAAAACTGTTTTTT
TRBJ2-5 | TRBV11-2 | TRBD2 | many | CASSFSSGGRETQYF | TGTGCCAGCAGCTTCTCTAGCGGGGGGCGAGAGACCCAGTACTTC
TRBJ2-2 | TRBV5-1 | - | - | CASSMDPMGGELFF | TGCGCCAGCAGCATGGACCCTATGGGCGGGGAGCTGTTTTTT
TRBJ2-1 | TRBV27 | TRBD2 | - | CASSQPGGIRYNEQFF | TGTGCCAGCAGTCAACCGGGGGGGATCCGCTACAATGAGCAGTTCTTC
TRBJ1-1 | TRBV5-1 | - | many | CASSFGQPNTEAFF | TGCGCCAGCAGCTTTGGACAACCGAACACTGAAGCTTTCTTT
TRBJ1-1 | TRBV20-1 | - | few | CSAGGLLNTEAFF | TGCAGTGCTGGGGGCCTCTTGAACACTGAAGCTTTCTTT
TRBJ2-2 | TRBV20-1 | - | few | CSARRTANTGELFF | TGCAGTGCTAGACGGACAGCGAACACCGGGGAGCTGTTTTTT